This is a list of T cell receptor beta chains from one sample in a study of immune reconstitution after stem cell transplant in scleroderma. TCRdb used MiXCR to reprocess the RT-PCR reads, holding one entry per CDR3 protein. The sample shows some 2,000 distinct CDR3 sequences, about 15% of them seen only once. Sample collection occurred before or after autologous hematopoietic stem cell transplantation (not recorded which). The receptors were gathered from a female donor with systemic sclerosis. CDR3s include the opening cysteine and the closing phenylalanine or tryptophan. A D gene is named only where the DNA matches it firmly. A clone size is listed for some rows: how often the clone was seen (once, few, many), or a class if it is expanded.

abundance,j_gene,d_gene,v_gene,CDR3aa,CDR3nt
medium-sized,TRBJ2-1,NA,TRBV10-3,CAISRGQGNEQFF,TGTGCCATCAGCAGGGGCCAGGGTAATGAGCAGTTCTTC
NA,TRBJ1-1,TRBD1,TRBV5-1,CASSLTTTGGNTEAFF,TGCGCCAGCAGCTTGACCACCACAGGGGGGAACACTGAAGCTTTCTTT
medium-sized,TRBJ2-2,NA,TRBV29-1,CSVPDRGNTGELFF,TGCAGCGTCCCTGACCGAGGGAACACCGGGGAGCTGTTTTTT
large,TRBJ2-7,NA,TRBV12-3/TRBV12-4,CASTEQGNGFYEQYF,TGTGCCAGCACCGAACAGGGTAACGGCTTCTACGAGCAGTACTTC
NA,TRBJ1-1,NA,TRBV4-3,CASSQELMDEAFF,TGCGCCAGCAGCCAGGAACTCATGGACGAAGCTTTCTTT
NA,TRBJ2-7,TRBD1,TRBV7-9,CASSSPWTGGLDEQYF,TGTGCCAGCAGCTCCCCGTGGACAGGGGGCCTTGACGAGCAGTACTTC
medium-sized,TRBJ1-1,NA,TRBV7-2,CASSENTEAFF,TGTGCCAGCAGCGAGAACACTGAAGCTTTCTTT
few,TRBJ2-3,TRBD1,TRBV7-2,CASSLFAGTGYDTQYF,TGTGCCAGCAGCTTGTTCGCCGGGACAGGGTACGATACGCAGTATTTT
once,TRBJ2-7,NA,TRBV9,CASGVGIEGGSYEQNF,TGTGCCAGCGGCGTAGGGATTGAAGGAGGAAGTTACGAGCAGAACTTC
few,TRBJ1-2,TRBD1,TRBV7-9,CASSTGVQVGGYTF,TGTGCCAGCAGCACAGGGGTACAGGTGGGGGGCTACACCTTC
NA,TRBJ2-5,TRBD2,TRBV6-2/TRBV6-3,CASSRPEEREDQETQYF,TGTGCCAGCAGTCGCCCTGAGGAGCGGGAGGACCAAGAGACCCAGTACTTC
NA,TRBJ1-4,NA,TRBV7-9,CASKSGARGNEKLFF,TGTGCCAGCAAGAGTGGCGCCAGAGGAAATGAAAAACTGTTTTTT
medium-sized,TRBJ2-1,NA,TRBV7-8,CASSLGSTPGSYNEQFF,TGTGCCAGCAGCTTAGGGAGTACTCCTGGCTCCTACAATGAGCAGTTCTTC
NA,TRBJ2-7,NA,TRBV29-1,CSVEAGFAGYEQYF,TGCAGCGTTGAAGCCGGATTTGCAGGATACGAGCAGTACTTC
medium-sized,TRBJ2-3,TRBD2,TRBV10-3,CAIKTSGGSTDTQYF,TGTGCCATCAAGACTAGCGGGGGGAGCACAGATACGCAGTATTTT
medium-sized,TRBJ2-1,TRBD1,TRBV4-2,CASSQEGRGQDEQFF,TGTGCCAGCAGCCAAGAGGGCAGGGGGCAGGATGAGCAGTTCTTC
NA,TRBJ1-5,NA,TRBV30,CAWSVGRGQPQHF,TGTGCCTGGAGTGTAGGGCGGGGTCAGCCCCAGCATTTT
medium-sized,TRBJ2-1,NA,TRBV4-3,CASSQAGTYISYNEQFF,TGCGCCAGCAGCCAAGCCGGGACTTACATCTCCTACAATGAGCAGTTCTTC
large,TRBJ2-1,TRBD1,TRBV5-5,CASSRDSFSYNEQFF,TGTGCCAGCAGCCGGGACAGCTTCTCCTACAATGAGCAGTTCTTC
NA,TRBJ2-1,NA,TRBV6-2/TRBV6-3,CASSSFFEGPSQGNEQFF,TGTGCCAGCAGTTCCTTTTTCGAGGGACCCTCCCAAGGCAATGAGCAGTTCTTC
large,TRBJ1-1,NA,TRBV6-2/TRBV6-3,CASSYGETEAFF,TGTGCCAGCAGTTACGGGGAAACTGAAGCTTTCTTT
few,TRBJ2-3,TRBD2,TRBV5-1,CASTPTSGRTDTQYF,TGCGCCAGCACCCCGACTAGCGGACGCACAGATACGCAGTATTTT
many,TRBJ1-1,NA,TRBV7-3,CASSGGQNTEAFF,TGTGCCAGCAGCGGTGGACAGAACACTGAAGCTTTCTTT
NA,TRBJ1-4,TRBD1,TRBV18,CASSPGTGTEKLFF,TGTGCCAGCTCACCTGGGACAGGGACTGAAAAACTGTTTTTT
medium-sized,TRBJ2-7,TRBD1,TRBV5-1,CASSLGQGFSYEQYF,TGCGCCAGCAGCCTCGGACAGGGGTTCTCCTACGAGCAGTACTTC
NA,TRBJ2-2,NA,TRBV6-1,CASIPVNTGELFF,TGTGCCAGCATCCCAGTAAACACCGGGGAGCTGTTTTTT
medium-sized,TRBJ2-7,TRBD2,TRBV7-7,CASSAGLAGSYEQYF,TGTGCTAGCAGCGCCGGACTAGCGGGGTCCTACGAGCAGTACTTC
few,TRBJ2-2,TRBD1,TRBV5-1,CASSFGQGYTGELFF,TGCGCCAGCAGCTTCGGACAGGGATACACCGGGGAGCTGTTTTTT
large,TRBJ1-2,NA,TRBV7-2,CASSFEEVNGYTF,TGTGCCAGCAGCTTTGAAGAAGTAAATGGCTACACCTTC
medium-sized,TRBJ2-7,TRBD1,TRBV28,CASSPTTGQGAYEQYF,TGTGCCAGCAGTCCCACCACGGGACAGGGGGCCTACGAGCAGTACTTC
medium-sized,TRBJ2-7,TRBD2,TRBV11-2,CASSPISRAGEEQYF,TGTGCCAGCAGCCCAATATCTCGAGCGGGGGAAGAGCAGTACTTC
medium-sized,TRBJ2-5,NA,TRBV5-5,CASSLGKQWETQYF,TGTGCCAGCAGCTTGGGAAAACAATGGGAGACCCAGTACTTC
medium-sized,TRBJ2-7,TRBD2,TRBV29-1,CSVPSGTSYEQYF,TGCAGCGTTCCGAGCGGGACTTCCTACGAGCAGTACTTC
NA,TRBJ2-3,TRBD2,TRBV6-1,CATQSGEGNTQYF,TGTGCCACCCAGAGCGGGGAGGGGAATACGCAGTATTTT
few,TRBJ1-1,TRBD1,TRBV7-2,CASRPGQGKMNTEAFF,TGTGCCAGCAGGCCGGGACAGGGGAAGATGAACACTGAAGCTTTCTTT
medium-sized,TRBJ2-7,NA,TRBV20-1,CRGRHEQYF,TGCAGGGGGAGGCACGAGCAGTACTTC
few,TRBJ2-4,NA,TRBV9,CASSVGVAEAKNIQYF,TGTGCCAGCAGCGTAGGGGTGGCTGAGGCCAAAAACATTCAGTACTTC
medium-sized,TRBJ2-1,NA,TRBV18,CASSPLQGFNEQFF,TGTGCCAGCTCACCACTCCAAGGGTTCAATGAGCAGTTCTTC
few,TRBJ2-3,TRBD2,TRBV14,CASSQDRGFLGLAETDTQYF,TGTGCCAGCAGCCAAGATCGGGGTTTCTTAGGACTAGCGGAGACAGATACGCAGTATTTT
NA,TRBJ2-4,NA,TRBV28,CASSLLAERGNIQYF,TGTGCCAGCAGTTTATTGGCGGAAAGGGGGAACATTCAGTACTTC
NA,TRBJ2-7,TRBD1,TRBV29-1,CSVGDRGLGEQYF,TGCAGCGTTGGAGACAGGGGGTTAGGCGAGCAGTACTTC